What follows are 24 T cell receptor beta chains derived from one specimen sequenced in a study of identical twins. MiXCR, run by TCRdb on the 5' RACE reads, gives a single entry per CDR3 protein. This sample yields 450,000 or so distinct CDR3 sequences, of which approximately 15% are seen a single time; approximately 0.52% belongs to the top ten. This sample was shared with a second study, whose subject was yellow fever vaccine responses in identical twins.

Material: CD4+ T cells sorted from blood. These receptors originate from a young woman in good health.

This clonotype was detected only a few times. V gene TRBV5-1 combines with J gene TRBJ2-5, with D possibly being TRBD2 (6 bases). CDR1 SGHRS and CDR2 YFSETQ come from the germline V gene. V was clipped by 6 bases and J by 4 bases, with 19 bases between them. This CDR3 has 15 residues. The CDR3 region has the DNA TGCGCCAGCAAAGATGTGGTCGGAGGGAGAGAGACCCAGTACTTC. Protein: CASKDVVGGRETQYF.

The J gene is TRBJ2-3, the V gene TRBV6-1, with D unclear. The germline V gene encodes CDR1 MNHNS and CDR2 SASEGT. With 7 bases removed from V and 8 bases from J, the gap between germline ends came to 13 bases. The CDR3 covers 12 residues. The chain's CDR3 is CASKFYGGTQYF. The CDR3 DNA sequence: TGTGCCAGCAAGTTTTATGGTGGTACGCAGTATTTT.

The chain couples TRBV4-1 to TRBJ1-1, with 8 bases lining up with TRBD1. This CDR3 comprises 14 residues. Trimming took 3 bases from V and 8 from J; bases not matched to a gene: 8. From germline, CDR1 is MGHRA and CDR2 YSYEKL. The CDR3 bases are TGCGCCAGCAGCCAGCCGGGACAGGAACGAGAAGCTTTCTTT. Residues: CASSQPGQEREAFF.

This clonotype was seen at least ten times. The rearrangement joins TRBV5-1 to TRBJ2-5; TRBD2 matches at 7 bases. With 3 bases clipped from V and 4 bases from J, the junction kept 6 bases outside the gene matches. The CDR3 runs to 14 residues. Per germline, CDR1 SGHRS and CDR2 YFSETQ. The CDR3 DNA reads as TGCGCCAGCAGCTCCCGACTAGCCCCAGAGACCCAGTACTTC. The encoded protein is CASSSRLAPETQYF.

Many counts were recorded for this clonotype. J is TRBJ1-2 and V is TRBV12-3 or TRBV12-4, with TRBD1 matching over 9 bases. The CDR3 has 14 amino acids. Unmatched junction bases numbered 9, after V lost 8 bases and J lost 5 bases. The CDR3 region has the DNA TGTGCCAGCGTTTCGACGGGACAGGGTTATGGCTACACCTTC. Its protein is CASVSTGQGYGYTF.

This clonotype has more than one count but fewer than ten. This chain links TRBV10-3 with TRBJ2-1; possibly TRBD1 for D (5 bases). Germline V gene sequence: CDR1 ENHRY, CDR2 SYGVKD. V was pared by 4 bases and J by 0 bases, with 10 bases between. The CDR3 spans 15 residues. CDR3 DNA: TGTGCCATCAGTGCACAGGCCAGCTCCTACAATGAGCAGTTCTTC. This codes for CAISAQASSYNEQFF.

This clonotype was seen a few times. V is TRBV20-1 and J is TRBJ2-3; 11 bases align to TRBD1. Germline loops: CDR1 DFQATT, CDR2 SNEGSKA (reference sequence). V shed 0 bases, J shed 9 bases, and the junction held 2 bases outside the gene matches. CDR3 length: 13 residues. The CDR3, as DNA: TGCAGTGCTAGAGAGGACAGGGGGCGAACGCAGTATTTT. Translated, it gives CSAREDRGRTQYF.

CDR3 sequence (DNA): TGTGCCAGCAGCGTGGACAGGGGGCCGTACTTC. This codes for CASSVDRGPYF. The chain couples TRBV7-9 to TRBJ2-5; 11 nucleotides match TRBD1. The trim removed 5 bases at V and 13 bases at J, leaving 3 bases unmatched. Per germline, CDR1 SEHNR and CDR2 FQNEAQ (reference sequence). CDR3 length equals 11 residues. The whole variable domain, filled in from reference TRBV7-9 and TRBJ2-5, reads DTGVSQNPRHKITKRGQNVTFRCDPISEHNRLYWYRQTLGQGPEFLTYFQNEAQLEKSRLLSDRFSAERPKGSFSTLEIQRTEQGDSAMYLCASSVDRGPYFGPGTRLLVL.

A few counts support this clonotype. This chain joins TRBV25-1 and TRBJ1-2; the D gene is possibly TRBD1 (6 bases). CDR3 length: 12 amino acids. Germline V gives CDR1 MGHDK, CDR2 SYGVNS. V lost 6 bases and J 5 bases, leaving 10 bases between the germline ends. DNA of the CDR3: TGTGCCAGCAGCACAGGGCTTTATGGCTACACCTTC. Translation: CASSTGLYGYTF.

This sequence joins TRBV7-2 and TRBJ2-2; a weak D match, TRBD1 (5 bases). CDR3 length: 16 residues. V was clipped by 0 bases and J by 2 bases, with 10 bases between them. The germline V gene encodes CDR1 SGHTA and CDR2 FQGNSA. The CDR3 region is CASSLASGKNTGELFF. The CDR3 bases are TGTGCCAGCAGCTTAGCGTCAGGGAAAAACACCGGGGAGCTGTTTTTT.

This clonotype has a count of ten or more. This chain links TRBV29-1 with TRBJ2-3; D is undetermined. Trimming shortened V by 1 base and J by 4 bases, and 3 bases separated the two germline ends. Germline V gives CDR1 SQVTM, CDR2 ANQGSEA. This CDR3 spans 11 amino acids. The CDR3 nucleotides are TGCAGCGTTGAAGGCGCAGATACGCAGTATTTT. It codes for CSVEGADTQYF.

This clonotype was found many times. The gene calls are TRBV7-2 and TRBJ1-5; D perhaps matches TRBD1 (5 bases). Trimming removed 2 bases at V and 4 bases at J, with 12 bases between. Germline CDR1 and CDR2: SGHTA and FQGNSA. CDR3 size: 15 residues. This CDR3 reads CASSLFQGGNQPQHF. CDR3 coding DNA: TGTGCCAGCAGCTTATTTCAGGGTGGGAATCAGCCCCAGCATTTT.

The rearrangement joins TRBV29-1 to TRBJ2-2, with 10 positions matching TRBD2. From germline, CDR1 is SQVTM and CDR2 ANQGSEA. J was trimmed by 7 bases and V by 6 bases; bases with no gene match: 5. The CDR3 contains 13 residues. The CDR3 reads CSVGLAVNGELFF. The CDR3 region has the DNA TGCAGCGTCGGACTAGCGGTCAACGGGGAGCTGTTTTTT.

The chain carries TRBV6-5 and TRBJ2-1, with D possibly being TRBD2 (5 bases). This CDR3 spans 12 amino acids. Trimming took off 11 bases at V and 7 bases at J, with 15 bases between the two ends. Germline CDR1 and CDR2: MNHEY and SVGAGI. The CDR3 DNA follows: TGTGCCGCCATTGGGGAGTCGAATGAGCAGTTCTTC. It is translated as CAAIGESNEQFF.

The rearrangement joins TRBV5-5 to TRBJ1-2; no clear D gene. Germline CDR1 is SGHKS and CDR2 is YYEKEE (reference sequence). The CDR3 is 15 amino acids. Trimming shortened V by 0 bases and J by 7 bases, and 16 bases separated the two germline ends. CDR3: CASSLVVDLSGGYTF. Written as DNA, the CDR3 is TGTGCCAGCAGCTTGGTAGTGGACCTCTCAGGTGGCTACACCTTC.

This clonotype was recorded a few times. CDR3 protein: CASSARQGWAYEQYF. CDR3 DNA: TGTGCCAGCAGCGCCCGACAGGGATGGGCCTACGAGCAGTACTTC. The chain links TRBV9 to TRBJ2-7, with 7 bases fitting TRBD1. Trimming at V came to 3 bases and at J to 2 bases, leaving 8 bases not matched to a gene. CDR1 is SGDLS and CDR2 is YYNGEE in the germline V gene. CDR3 length: 15 residues. Full variable domain (outside the CDR3, taken from reference TRBV9 and TRBJ2-7): DSGVTQTPKHLITATGQRVTLRCSPRSGDLSVYWYQQSLDQGLQFLIQYYNGEERAKGNILERFSAQQFPDLHSELNLSSLELGDSALYFCASSARQGWAYEQYFGPGTRLTVT.

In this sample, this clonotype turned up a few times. The CDR3 DNA sequence: TGTGCCAGCAGTTCGGGAGGAGGGGTCACCGGGGAGCTGTTTTTT. This encodes CASSSGGGVTGELFF. This sequence joins TRBV12-3 or TRBV12-4 and TRBJ2-2, with TRBD2 matching over 7 bases. CDR3 length equals 15 residues. V lost 4 bases, J lost 4 bases, and 6 bases stayed unmatched.

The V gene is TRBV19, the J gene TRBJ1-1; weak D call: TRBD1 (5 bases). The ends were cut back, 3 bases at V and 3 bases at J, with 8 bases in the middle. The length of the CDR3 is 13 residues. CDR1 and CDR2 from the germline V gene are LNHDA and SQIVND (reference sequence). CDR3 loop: CASSMTGDTEAFF. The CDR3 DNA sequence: TGTGCCAGTAGTATGACGGGGGACACTGAAGCTTTCTTT.

CDR3 sequence: CASSLGVSNEQYF. The CDR3 DNA reads as TGCGCCAGCAGCCTAGGGGTCTCGAACGAGCAGTACTTC. The chain joins TRBV5-1 to TRBJ2-7, with D possibly matching TRBD1 (5 bases). The CDR3 totals 13 residues. Trimming took 4 bases from V and 5 from J, leaving 13 bases between them. From germline, CDR1 is SGHRS and CDR2 YFSETQ.

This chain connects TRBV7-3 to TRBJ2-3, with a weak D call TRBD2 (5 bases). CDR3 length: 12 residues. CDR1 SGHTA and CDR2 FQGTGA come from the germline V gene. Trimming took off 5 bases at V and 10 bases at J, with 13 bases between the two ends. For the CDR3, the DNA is TGTGCCAGCAGCCTAGCTGGGAAATCGCAGTATTTT. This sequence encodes CASSLAGKSQYF. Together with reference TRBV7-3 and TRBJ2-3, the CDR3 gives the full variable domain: GAGVSQTPSNKVTEKGKYVELRCDPISGHTALYWYRQSLGQGPEFLIYFQGTGAADDSGLPNDRFFAVRPEGSVSTLKIQRTERGDSAVYLCASSLAGKSQYFGPGTRLTVL.

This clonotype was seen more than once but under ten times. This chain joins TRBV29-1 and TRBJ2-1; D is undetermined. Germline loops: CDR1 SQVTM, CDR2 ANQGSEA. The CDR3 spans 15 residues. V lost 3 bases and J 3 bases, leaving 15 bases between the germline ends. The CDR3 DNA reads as TGCAGCGTTGAGGGCGGAATGCGCCACTACAATGAGCAGTTCTTC. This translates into CSVEGGMRHYNEQFF.

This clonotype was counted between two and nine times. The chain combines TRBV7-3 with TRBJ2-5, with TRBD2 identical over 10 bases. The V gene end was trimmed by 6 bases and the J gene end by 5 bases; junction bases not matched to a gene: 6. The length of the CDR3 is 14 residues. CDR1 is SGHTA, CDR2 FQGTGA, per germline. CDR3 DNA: TGTGCCAGCAGTACAGCGGGGGGGCTGGAGACCCAGTACTTC. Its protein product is CASSTAGGLETQYF.

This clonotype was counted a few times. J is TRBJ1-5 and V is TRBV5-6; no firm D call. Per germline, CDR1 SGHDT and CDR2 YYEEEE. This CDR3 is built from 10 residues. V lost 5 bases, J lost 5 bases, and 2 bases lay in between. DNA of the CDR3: TGTGCCAGCAGGGATCAGCCCCAGCATTTT. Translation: CASRDQPQHF.

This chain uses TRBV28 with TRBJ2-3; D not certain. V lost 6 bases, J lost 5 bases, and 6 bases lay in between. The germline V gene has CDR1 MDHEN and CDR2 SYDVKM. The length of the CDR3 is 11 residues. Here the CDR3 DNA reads TGTGCCAGCAGGGATCGAGATACGCAGTATTTT. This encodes CASRDRDTQYF.